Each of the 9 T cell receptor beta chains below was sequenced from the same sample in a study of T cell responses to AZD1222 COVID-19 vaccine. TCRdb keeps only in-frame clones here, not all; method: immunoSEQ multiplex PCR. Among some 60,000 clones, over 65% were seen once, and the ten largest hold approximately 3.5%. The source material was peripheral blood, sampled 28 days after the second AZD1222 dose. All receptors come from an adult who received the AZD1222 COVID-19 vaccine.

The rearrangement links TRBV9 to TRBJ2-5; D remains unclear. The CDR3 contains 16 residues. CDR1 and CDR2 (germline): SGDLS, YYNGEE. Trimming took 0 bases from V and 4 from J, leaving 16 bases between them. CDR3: CASSVDAGRIGETQYF. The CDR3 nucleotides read TGTGCCAGCAGCGTAGATGCAGGTCGAATAGGAGAGACCCAGTACTTC.

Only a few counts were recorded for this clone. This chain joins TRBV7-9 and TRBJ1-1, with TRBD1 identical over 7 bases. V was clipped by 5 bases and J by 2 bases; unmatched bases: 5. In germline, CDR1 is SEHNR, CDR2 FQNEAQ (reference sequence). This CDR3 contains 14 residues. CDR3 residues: CASSHGQANTEAFF. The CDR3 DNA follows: TGTGCCAGCAGCCACGGACAGGCTAACACTGAAGCTTTCTTT. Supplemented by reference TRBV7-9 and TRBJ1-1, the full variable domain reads DTGVSQNPRHKITKRGQNVTFRCDPISEHNRLYWYRQTLGQGPEFLTYFQNEAQLEKSRLLSDRFSAERPKGSFSTLEIQRTEQGDSAMYLCASSHGQANTEAFFGQGTRLTVV.

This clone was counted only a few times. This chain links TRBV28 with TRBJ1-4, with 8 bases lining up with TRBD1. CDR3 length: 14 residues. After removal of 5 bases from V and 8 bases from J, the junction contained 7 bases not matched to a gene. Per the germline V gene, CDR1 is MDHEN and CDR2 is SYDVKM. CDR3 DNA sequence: TGTGCCAGCAGTAAACCGGGACAGGTCGAAAAACTGTTTTTT. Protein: CASSKPGQVEKLFF.

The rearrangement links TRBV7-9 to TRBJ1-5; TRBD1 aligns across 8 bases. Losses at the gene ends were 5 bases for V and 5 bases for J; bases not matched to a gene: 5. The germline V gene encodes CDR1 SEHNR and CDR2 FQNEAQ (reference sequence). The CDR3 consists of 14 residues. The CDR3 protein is CASSPATGDQPQHF. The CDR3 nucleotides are TGTGCCAGCAGCCCAGCGACAGGGGATCAGCCCCAGCATTTT.

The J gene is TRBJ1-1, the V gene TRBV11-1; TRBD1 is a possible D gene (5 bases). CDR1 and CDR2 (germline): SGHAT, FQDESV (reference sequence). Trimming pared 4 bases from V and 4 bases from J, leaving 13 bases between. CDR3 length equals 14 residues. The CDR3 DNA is TGTGCCAGCAGCTCGACAGATCGGGGCACTGAAGCTTTCTTT. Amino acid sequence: CASSSTDRGTEAFF. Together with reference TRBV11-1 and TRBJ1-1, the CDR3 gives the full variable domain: EAEVAQSPRYKITEKSQAVAFWCDPISGHATLYWYRQILGQGPELLVQFQDESVVDDSQLPKDRFSAERLKGVDSTLKIQPAELGDSAMYLCASSSTDRGTEAFFGQGTRLTVV.

This CDR3 is CASSYQGAGDSPLHF. As DNA, the CDR3 is TGTGCCAGCAGCTACCAGGGGGCCGGGGATTCACCCCTCCACTTT. The chain couples TRBV4-2 to TRBJ1-6, with 8 bases lining up with TRBD1. The ends lost 5 bases at V and 8 bases at J; junction bases unmatched: 8. The CDR3 totals 15 residues. CDR1 LGHNA and CDR2 YNFKEQ come from the germline V gene.

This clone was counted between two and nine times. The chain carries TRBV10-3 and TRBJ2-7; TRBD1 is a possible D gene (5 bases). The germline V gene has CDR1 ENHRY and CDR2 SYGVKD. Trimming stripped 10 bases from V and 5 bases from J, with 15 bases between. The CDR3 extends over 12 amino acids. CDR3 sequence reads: CASAMGPNEQYF. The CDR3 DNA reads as TGTGCCAGTGCGATGGGGCCGAACGAGCAGTACTTC.

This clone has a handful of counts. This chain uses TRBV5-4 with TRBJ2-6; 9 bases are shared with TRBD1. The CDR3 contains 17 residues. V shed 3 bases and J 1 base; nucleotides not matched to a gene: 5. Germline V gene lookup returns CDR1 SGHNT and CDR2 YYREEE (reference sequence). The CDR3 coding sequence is TGTGCCAGCAGCTCTGGACAGGGGAGGTCTGGGGCCAACGTCCTGACTTTC. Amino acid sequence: CASSSGQGRSGANVLTF.

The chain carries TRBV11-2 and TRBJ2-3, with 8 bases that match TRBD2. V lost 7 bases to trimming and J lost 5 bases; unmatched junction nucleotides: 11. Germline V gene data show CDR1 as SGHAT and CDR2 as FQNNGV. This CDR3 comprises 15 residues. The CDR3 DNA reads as TGTGCCAGCACAATATACGGGGGGGCCGGAGATACGCAGTATTTT. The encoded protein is CASTIYGGAGDTQYF. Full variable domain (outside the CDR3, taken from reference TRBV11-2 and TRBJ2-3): EAGVAQSPRYKIIEKRQSVAFWCNPISGHATLYWYQQILGQGPKLLIQFQNNGVVDDSQLPKDRFSAERLKGVDSTLKIQPAKLEDSAVYLCASTIYGGAGDTQYFGPGTRLTVL.